The TCR beta chain described here comes from a study of cytomegalovirus exposure and HLA in healthy donors. In the study overall: It was reported in a later analysis that the same platform had been used for the 90 to 150 validation repertoires as for the roughly 710 first-cohort repertoires. Study results and caveats: The study flagged about 150 TCR beta chains as cytomegalovirus-associated.

Germline V gene lookup returns CDR1 WNHNN and CDR2 SYGVQD (reference sequence). The CDR3 is 15 amino acids. Trimming removed 6 bases from V and 3 bases from J; junction bases left unmatched: 7. Using immunoSEQ multiplex PCR, the repertoire was profiled, and TCRdb retains in-frame clones only, with some absent. The repertoire consists of 90,000 to 100,000 clones, with about 90% occurring once and the leading ten covering over 6%. The study drew the donors from its approximately 130-subject validation cohort, separate from the roughly 710-subject first cohort. Concerning this clone: What it recognizes is unknown.

The receptor was isolated from a man aged 18 to 35 in good health and CMV-seropositive. The sequenced sample consisted of PBMCs. The rearrangement links TRBV10-1 to TRBJ2-2; 7 bases agree with TRBD1. DNA of the CDR3: TGCGCCAGCAGCGTAGGGGGCGCGGACACCGGGGAGCTGTTTTTT. Its protein product is CASSVGGADTGELFF.